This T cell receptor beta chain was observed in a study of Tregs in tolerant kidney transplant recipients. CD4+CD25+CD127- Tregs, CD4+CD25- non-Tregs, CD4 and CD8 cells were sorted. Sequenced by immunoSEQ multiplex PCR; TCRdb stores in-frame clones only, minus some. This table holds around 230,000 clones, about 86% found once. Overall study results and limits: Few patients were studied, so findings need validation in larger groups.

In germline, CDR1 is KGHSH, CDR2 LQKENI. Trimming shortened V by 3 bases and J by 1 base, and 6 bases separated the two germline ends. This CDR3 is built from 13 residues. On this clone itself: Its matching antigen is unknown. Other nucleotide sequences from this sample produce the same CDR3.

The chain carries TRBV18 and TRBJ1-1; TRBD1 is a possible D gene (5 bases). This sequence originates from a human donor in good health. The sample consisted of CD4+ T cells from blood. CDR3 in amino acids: CASSPTANTEAFF. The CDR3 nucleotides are TGTGCCAGCTCACCGACAGCGAACACTGAAGCTTTCTTT.